One and the same sample provided the 20 T cell receptor beta chains below, sequenced in a study of human T cells and chemical hapten exposure. The sample's time point: pre-sensitization, week 0. Treatment defined: therapeutic diphenylcyclopropenone sensitization with weekly scalp DPC. TCRdb used MiXCR to reprocess the RACE reads, holding one entry per CDR3 protein. The sample records 300,000 to 450,000 distinct CDR3 sequences, 4.5% to 5.5% being singletons. Material: whole blood, obtained in connection with sensitization to the hapten diphenylcyclopropenone (DPC). The source is a woman in her fifties or sixties with alopecia areata. Some clones in this sample may be carry-over from other donors' samples.

This clonotype was counted only a few times. The rearrangement uses TRBV7-8 and TRBJ2-5; D may be TRBD1 or TRBD2 (6 bases each). The CDR3 consists of 14 residues. Germline lookup yields CDR1 SGHVS and CDR2 FQNEAQ. Trimming took off 5 bases at V and 3 bases at J, with 13 bases between the two ends. CDR3 residues: CASSPRRGEETQYF. The CDR3 nucleotides read TGTGCCAGCAGCCCTAGAAGGGGGGAAGAGACCCAGTACTTC. Supplemented by reference TRBV7-8 and TRBJ2-5, the full variable domain reads GAGVSQSPRYKVAKRGQDVALRCDPISGHVSLFWYQQALGQGPEFLTYFQNEAQLDKSGLPSDRFFAERPEGSVSTLKIQRTQQEDSAVYLCASSPRRGEETQYFGPGTRLLVL.

The sample holds many counts of this clonotype. The genes are TRBV29-1 and TRBJ1-1; possible D gene TRBD1, 6 bases. This CDR3 region has 10 residues. Per the germline V gene, CDR1 is SQVTM and CDR2 is ANQGSEA. V lost 6 bases to trimming and J lost 9 bases, with 11 bases between them. CDR3 protein: CSVSGQKAFF. The CDR3 region has the DNA TGCAGCGTCTCCGGACAGAAAGCTTTCTTT.

V and J are TRBV5-5 and TRBJ2-5, with 8 bases aligning to TRBD2. Per germline, CDR1 SGHKS and CDR2 YYEKEE (reference sequence). V gave up 0 bases and J gave up 5 bases; unmatched junction bases: 9. The CDR3 runs to 16 residues. The CDR3 here is CASSLVLAAPRETQYF. The DNA of the CDR3 is TGTGCCAGCAGCTTGGTACTAGCGGCCCCCCGTGAGACCCAGTACTTC.

This clonotype was seen only a few times. The rearrangement joins TRBV6-2 or TRBV6-3 to TRBJ2-2; 7 nucleotides align to TRBD2. This CDR3 is built from 14 residues. CDR1 MNHEY and CDR2 SVGEGT come from the germline V gene. The ends lost 7 bases at V and 6 bases at J; junction bases unmatched: 8. CDR3 bases: TGTGCCAGCAACCCGGGACTATCCGCCGGGGAGCTGTTTTTT. It is translated as CASNPGLSAGELFF.

V gene TRBV6-1 combines with J gene TRBJ2-5, with 8 nucleotides matching TRBD2. This CDR3 is built from 16 residues. Trimming took 3 bases from V and 2 from J; bases not matched to a gene: 8. The germline V gene encodes CDR1 MNHNS and CDR2 SASEGT. CDR3 coding DNA: TGTGCCAGCAGTGATCCGTGGTCTAGCGGGCAAGAGACCCAGTACTTC. Amino acids: CASSDPWSSGQETQYF.

Many counts were recorded for this clonotype. V gene TRBV28 combines with J gene TRBJ2-7; 9 nucleotides line up with TRBD2. CDR1 and CDR2 (germline): MDHEN, SYDVKM. The CDR3 totals 16 residues. Trimming at V came to 4 bases and at J to 4 bases, leaving 11 bases not matched to a gene. The CDR3 nucleotides read TGTGCCAGCAGTTCCCACCTGGCGGGAGGGGGGTACGAGCAGTACTTC. Its protein is CASSSHLAGGGYEQYF.

The chain employs TRBV5-6 and TRBJ1-1; no clear D. Germline V gene lookup returns CDR1 SGHDT and CDR2 YYEEEE. V shed 6 bases and J shed 4 bases, with 13 bases lying between them. The CDR3 sequence is 13 residues long. The CDR3 nucleotides are TGTGCCAGCACCCAAACGGAGGCCACTGAAGCTTTCTTT. Protein sequence: CASTQTEATEAFF.

This clonotype was detected many times. The J gene is TRBJ2-2, the V gene TRBV6-6; D unresolved. CDR1 is MNHNY and CDR2 is SVGAGI in the germline V gene (reference sequence). Trimming pared 0 bases from V and 2 bases from J, leaving 10 bases between. The CDR3 runs to 16 residues. CDR3 in amino acids: CASSYSRQRNTGELFF. CDR3 sequence (DNA): TGTGCCAGCAGTTACTCTCGTCAGCGTAACACCGGGGAGCTGTTTTTT.

This clonotype was seen ten or more times. The chain uses TRBV27 and TRBJ2-1, with TRBD2 matching 9 bases. The CDR3 covers 16 residues. Germline V lookup: CDR1 MNHEY, CDR2 SMNVEV (reference sequence). J lost 10 bases, V lost 6 bases, and 16 bases had no gene match. The CDR3 is CASSLPQGGRAQEQFF. The CDR3 nucleotides are TGTGCCAGCAGCCTCCCCCAGGGCGGGAGGGCCCAAGAGCAGTTCTTC.

This clonotype was seen more than once but under ten times. The chain has TRBV4-2 and TRBJ2-5, with D perhaps assigned TRBD1 or TRBD2 (5 bases each). Deletions cut 3 bases from V and 0 bases from J, with 11 bases between. Germline V gene sequence: CDR1 LGHNA, CDR2 YNFKEQ. This CDR3 spans 15 amino acids. The CDR3 loop reads CASSQGDRDQETQYF. DNA of the CDR3: TGTGCCAGCAGCCAGGGGGACCGGGACCAAGAGACCCAGTACTTC.

The CDR3 region has the DNA TGTGCCAGCAGCTCGACTAGCTTTGGAGATACGCAGTATTTT. Protein product: CASSSTSFGDTQYF. This rearrangement joins TRBV7-9 to TRBJ2-3; 7 nucleotides line up with TRBD2. The CDR3 is 14 amino acids. Germline CDR1 SEHNR, CDR2 FQNEAQ (reference sequence). V was clipped by 4 bases and J by 5 bases; unmatched bases: 6.

The rearrangement joins TRBV12-3 or TRBV12-4 to TRBJ1-2; no definite D call. The CDR3 contains 14 residues. The ends were cut back, 6 bases at V and 1 base at J, with 12 bases in the middle. The CDR3 DNA is TGTGCCAGCAGCCGCTCTAGGCGTAACTATGGCTACACCTTC. This sequence encodes CASSRSRRNYGYTF.

Many counts were recorded for this clonotype. The gene calls are TRBV12-3 or TRBV12-4 and TRBJ2-5; the D gene is possibly TRBD2 (6 bases). V was pared by 5 bases and J by 5 bases, with 9 bases between. The CDR3 length is 12 residues. This CDR3 reads CASSPGRETQYF. CDR3 bases: TGTGCCAGCAGTCCAGGGAGGGAGACCCAGTACTTC.

The table lists this clonotype with many counts. This rearrangement joins TRBV3-1 to TRBJ2-2, with D uncertain. In germline, CDR1 is LGHDT, CDR2 YNNKEL (reference sequence). Trimming removed 1 base at V and 6 bases at J, with 3 bases between. CDR3 length equals 12 residues. CDR3 loop: CASSQGPGELFF. The CDR3 DNA sequence: TGTGCCAGCAGCCAAGGGCCCGGGGAGCTGTTTTTT.

This clonotype was found a few times. The V and J genes are TRBV12-3 or TRBV12-4 and TRBJ2-5, with TRBD1 matching 9 bases. The CDR3 length is 15 residues. After removal of 4 bases from V and 7 bases from J, the junction contained 10 bases not matched to a gene. Written as DNA, the CDR3 is TGTGCCAGCAGTTATGGGACAGGGTCTCGGGGGACCCAGTACTTC. Its protein is CASSYGTGSRGTQYF.

J is TRBJ1-2 and V is TRBV6-5; perhaps TRBD1 as D (5 bases). Germline CDR1 reads MNHEY; CDR2 reads SVGAGI. The length of the CDR3 is 11 residues. Trimming removed 2 bases from V and 10 bases from J, with 8 bases in between. The CDR3 protein is CASSYMGDYTF. CDR3 coding DNA: TGTGCCAGCAGTTACATGGGGGACTACACCTTC.

The chain carries TRBV19 and TRBJ2-2; weak D call: TRBD1 (5 bases). Germline V gives CDR1 LNHDA, CDR2 SQIVND (reference sequence). V lost 3 bases and J 3 bases, leaving 17 bases between the germline ends. The CDR3 is 17 residues long. DNA of the CDR3: TGTGCCAGTAGTATTTTCCAGACAGCCTTGGACACCGGGGAGCTGTTTTTT. This translates into CASSIFQTALDTGELFF.

In this sample, this clonotype turned up a few times. The V and J genes are TRBV20-1 and TRBJ1-1; D might be TRBD1 (5 bases). Germline CDR1 reads DFQATT; CDR2 reads SNEGSKA (reference sequence). The CDR3 spans 13 residues. V shed 3 bases and J shed 4 bases, with 12 bases lying between them. CDR3 DNA sequence: TGCAGTGCTAGTACAGGTCTGATCACTGAAGCTTTCTTT. Amino acid sequence: CSASTGLITEAFF.

The sample holds many counts of this clonotype. The CDR3 DNA reads as TGCAGTGCTAGAGCATCGAGAGGTCTTAATGAGCAGTTCTTC. It encodes CSARASRGLNEQFF. This chain joins TRBV20-1 and TRBJ2-1; D is ambiguous. CDR1 is DFQATT, CDR2 SNEGSKA, per germline (reference sequence). The CDR3 runs 14 residues. Trimming left V 1 base short and J 7 bases short, with 14 bases between.

V and J are TRBV28 and TRBJ2-7; a possible D gene is TRBD1 (6 bases). Germline V lookup: CDR1 MDHEN, CDR2 SYDVKM. V lost 5 bases and J 0 bases, leaving 17 bases between the germline ends. There are 16 residues in the CDR3. This CDR3 is CASSPPGQISSYEQYF. CDR3 nucleotide sequence: TGTGCCAGCAGTCCCCCCGGACAGATTAGCTCCTACGAGCAGTACTTC.